This T cell receptor (beta chain) was sequenced in a study of blood T cell repertoires in COVID-19. Turning to the study itself: T cells, B-cell-depleted T cells, or PBMCs provided the cDNA or gDNA that served as material.

Generated by immunoSEQ multiplex PCR, the TCRdb table keeps only in-frame clones and is missing some. The data contain some 190,000 clones, approximately 81% of them singletons. The CDR3 sequence is 18 residues long. V trimming: 8 bases; J trimming: 2 bases; junction bases outside the gene matches: 14. In germline, CDR1 is SNHLY, CDR2 FYNNEI. The sequence came from a woman older than 75 with active or convalescent COVID-19. The chain combines TRBV2 with TRBJ2-6; 8 bases agree with TRBD1. Sequences were obtained from peripheral blood. CDR3 in amino acids: CASCPKSGGPPGANVLTF. Here the CDR3 DNA reads TGTGCCAGCTGCCCAAAGTCAGGGGGCCCTCCTGGGGCCAACGTCCTGACTTTC.